The sequence of this T cell receptor (beta chain) was determined in a study of cytotoxic CD8 clonotypes in ibrutinib-treated CLL. General study points: Clonality correlated strongly with circulating CD8+ T cells and exceeded age-matched healthy donors at baseline.

The method was immunoSEQ multiplex PCR; TCRdb's version includes in-frame clones alone and lacks a portion of them. Of about 140,000 clones in the sample, approximately 89% are singletons; the top ten hold 10% to 14%. About this clone: Its antigen is currently unknown.

Sequenced here: PBMCs, sampled after 12 months of ibrutinib treatment. This TCR derives from a human donor with chronic lymphocytic leukemia.

The CDR3 loop reads CASSQEAGDTEAFF. For the CDR3, the DNA is TGTGCCAGCAGCCAAGAAGCCGGGGACACTGAAGCTTTCTTT. The chain carries TRBV14 and TRBJ1-1, with D uncertain. The CDR3 consists of 14 residues. The V end was cut by 0 bases, the J end by 3 bases, with 8 bases between. In germline, CDR1 is SGHDN, CDR2 FVKESK.